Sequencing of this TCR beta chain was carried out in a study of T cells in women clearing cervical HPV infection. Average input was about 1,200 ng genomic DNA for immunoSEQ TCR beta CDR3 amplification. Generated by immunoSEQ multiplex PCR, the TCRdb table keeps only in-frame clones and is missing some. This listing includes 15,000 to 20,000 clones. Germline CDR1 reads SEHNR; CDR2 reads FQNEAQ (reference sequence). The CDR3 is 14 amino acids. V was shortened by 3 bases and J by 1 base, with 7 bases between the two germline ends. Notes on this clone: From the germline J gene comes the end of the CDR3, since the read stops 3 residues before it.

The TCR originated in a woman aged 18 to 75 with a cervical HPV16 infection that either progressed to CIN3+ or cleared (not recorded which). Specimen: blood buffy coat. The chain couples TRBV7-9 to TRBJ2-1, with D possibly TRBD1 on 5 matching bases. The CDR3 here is CASSFPGSYNEQFF. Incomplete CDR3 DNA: TGTGCCAGCAGCTTCCCAGGGTCCTACAATGAG.